This TCR beta chain comes out of a study of blood T cells in healthy people across ages. Study summary: Using template switching, researchers captured about one barcoded beta molecule for each two T cells.

The V segment lost 0 bases and the J segment 9 bases; nucleotides outside the gene matches: 2. Germline CDR1 is MGHRA and CDR2 is YSYEKL. The CDR3 is made up of 13 amino acids. A J-beta primer mix and a sample-barcoded 5' primer were used in a second PCR of roughly 6 to 12 cycles. TCRdb reprocessed the 5' RACE reads via MiXCR and lists one record per CDR3 protein. Here the sample spans 550,000 to 750,000 distinct CDR3 sequences, roughly 21% being singletons. This clonotype was counted only a few times. Its antigen is not known. The donors, aged about 6 to 90, were healthy Caucasians from Russia. Study-level findings and limits: Per million T cells, TCR beta diversity dropped about linearly as age rose.

The gene calls are TRBV4-1 and TRBJ2-1; the match to TRBD1 covers 7 bases. The sequenced sample was blood. This clonotype originated in a man in his 70s in good health. As DNA, the CDR3 is TGCGCCAGCAGCCAAGAAGAGGGGGCTGAGCAGTTCTTC. The encoded protein is CASSQEEGAEQFF.